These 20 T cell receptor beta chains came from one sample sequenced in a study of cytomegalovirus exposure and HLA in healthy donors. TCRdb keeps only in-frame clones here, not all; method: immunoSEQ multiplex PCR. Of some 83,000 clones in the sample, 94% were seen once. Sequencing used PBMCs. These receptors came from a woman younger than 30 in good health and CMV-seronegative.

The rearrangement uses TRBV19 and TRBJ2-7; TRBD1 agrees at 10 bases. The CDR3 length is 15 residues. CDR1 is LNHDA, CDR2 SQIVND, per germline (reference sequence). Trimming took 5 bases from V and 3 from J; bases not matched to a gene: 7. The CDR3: CASSGGQGIFYEQYF. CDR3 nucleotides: TGTGCCAGTAGTGGGGGACAGGGGATTTTCTACGAGCAGTACTTC. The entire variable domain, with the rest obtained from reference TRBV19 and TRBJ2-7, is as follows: DGGITQSPKYLFRKEGQNVTLSCEQNLNHDAMYWYRQDPGQGLRLIYYSQIVNDFQKGDIAEGYSVSREKKESFPLTVTSAQKNPTAFYLCASSGGQGIFYEQYFGPGTRLTVT.

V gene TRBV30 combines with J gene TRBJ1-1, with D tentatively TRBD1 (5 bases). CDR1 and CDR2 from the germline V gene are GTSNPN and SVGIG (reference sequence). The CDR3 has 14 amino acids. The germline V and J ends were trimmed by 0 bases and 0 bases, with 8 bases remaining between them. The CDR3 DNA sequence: TGTGCCTGGAGTGTGGGGCAAGTGAACACTGAAGCTTTCTTT. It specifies CAWSVGQVNTEAFF.

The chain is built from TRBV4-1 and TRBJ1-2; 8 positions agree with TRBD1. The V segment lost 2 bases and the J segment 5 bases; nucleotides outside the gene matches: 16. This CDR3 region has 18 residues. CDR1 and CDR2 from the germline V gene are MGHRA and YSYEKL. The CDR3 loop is CASSQLDNGQGSLYGYTF. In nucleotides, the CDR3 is TGCGCCAGCAGCCAATTAGATAATGGACAGGGAAGCCTTTATGGCTACACCTTC.

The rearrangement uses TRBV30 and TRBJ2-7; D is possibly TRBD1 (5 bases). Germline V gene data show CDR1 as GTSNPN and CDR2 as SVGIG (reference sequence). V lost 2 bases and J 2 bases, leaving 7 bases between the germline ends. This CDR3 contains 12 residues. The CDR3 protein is CAWSTGPYEQYF. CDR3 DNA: TGTGCCTGGAGTACAGGACCCTACGAGCAGTACTTC.

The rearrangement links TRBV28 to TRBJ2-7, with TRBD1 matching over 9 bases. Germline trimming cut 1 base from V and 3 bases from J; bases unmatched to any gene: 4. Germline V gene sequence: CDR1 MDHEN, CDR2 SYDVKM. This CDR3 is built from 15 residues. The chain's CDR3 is CASSLSGQGGYEQYF. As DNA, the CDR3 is TGTGCCAGCAGTTTATCGGGACAGGGAGGCTACGAGCAGTACTTC.

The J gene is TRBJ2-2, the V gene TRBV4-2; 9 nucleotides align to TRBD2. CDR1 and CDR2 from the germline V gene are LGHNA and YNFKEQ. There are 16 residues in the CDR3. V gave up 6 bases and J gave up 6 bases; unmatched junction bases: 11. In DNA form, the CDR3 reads TGTGCCAGCAGGGCGACTAGCGGTAGACGATCCGGGGAGCTGTTTTTT. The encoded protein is CASRATSGRRSGELFF.

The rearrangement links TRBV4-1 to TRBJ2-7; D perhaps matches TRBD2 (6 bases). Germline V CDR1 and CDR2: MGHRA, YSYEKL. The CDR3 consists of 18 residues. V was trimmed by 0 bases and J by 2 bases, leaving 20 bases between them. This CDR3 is CASSQENFIGRTTYEQYF. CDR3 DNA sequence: TGCGCCAGCAGCCAAGAAAATTTTATAGGACGGACTACCTACGAGCAGTACTTC.

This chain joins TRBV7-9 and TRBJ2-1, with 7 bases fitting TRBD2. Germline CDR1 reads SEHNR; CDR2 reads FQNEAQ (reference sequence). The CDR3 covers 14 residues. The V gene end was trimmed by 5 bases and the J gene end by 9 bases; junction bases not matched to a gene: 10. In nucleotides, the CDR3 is TGTGCCAGCAGCCCCCCCTTGGGCGGGGGTGAGCAGTTCTTC. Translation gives CASSPPLGGGEQFF.

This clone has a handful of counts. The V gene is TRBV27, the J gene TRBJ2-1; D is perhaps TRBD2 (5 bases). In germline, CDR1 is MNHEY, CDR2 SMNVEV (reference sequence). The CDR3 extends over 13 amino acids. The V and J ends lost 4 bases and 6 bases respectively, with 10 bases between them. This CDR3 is CASSWSGPNEQFF. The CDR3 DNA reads TGTGCCAGCAGTTGGAGCGGTCCCAATGAGCAGTTCTTC.

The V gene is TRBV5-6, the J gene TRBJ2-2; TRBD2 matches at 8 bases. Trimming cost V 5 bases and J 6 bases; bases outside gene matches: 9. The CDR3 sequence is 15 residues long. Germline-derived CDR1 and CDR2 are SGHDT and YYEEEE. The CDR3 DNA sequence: TGTGCCAGCAGAGGGTTAGCGGGGAGGGCCGGGGAGCTGTTTTTT. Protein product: CASRGLAGRAGELFF.

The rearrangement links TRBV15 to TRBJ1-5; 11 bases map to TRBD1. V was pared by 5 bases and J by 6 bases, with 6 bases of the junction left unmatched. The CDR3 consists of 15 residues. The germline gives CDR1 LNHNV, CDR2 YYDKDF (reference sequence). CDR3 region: CATSRGTGGSQPQHF. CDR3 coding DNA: TGTGCCACCAGCCGAGGGACAGGGGGTAGTCAGCCCCAGCATTTT.

The CDR3 DNA is TGCGCCAGCAGCTTGGGGCAGGGTACCCACTATGGCTACACCTTC. It is translated as CASSLGQGTHYGYTF. V usage is TRBV5-1 and J usage is TRBJ1-2, with D perhaps matching TRBD1 (5 bases). V dropped 0 bases and J dropped 3 bases, with 12 bases sitting between them. The CDR3 is 15 residues long. The germline gives CDR1 SGHRS, CDR2 YFSETQ.

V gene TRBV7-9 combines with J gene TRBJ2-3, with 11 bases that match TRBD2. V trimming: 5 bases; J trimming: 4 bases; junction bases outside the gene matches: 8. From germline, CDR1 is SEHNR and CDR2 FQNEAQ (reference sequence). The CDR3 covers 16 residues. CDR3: CASSHTSGRGPDTQYF. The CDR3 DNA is TGTGCCAGCAGCCATACTAGCGGGAGAGGCCCAGATACGCAGTATTTT.

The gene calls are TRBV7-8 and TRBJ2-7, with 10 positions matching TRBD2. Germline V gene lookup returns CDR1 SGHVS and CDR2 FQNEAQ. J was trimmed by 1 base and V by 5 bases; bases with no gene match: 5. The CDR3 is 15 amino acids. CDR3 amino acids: CASSTRAGGSYEQYF. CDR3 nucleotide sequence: TGTGCCAGCAGCACCAGAGCGGGGGGGTCCTACGAGCAGTACTTC.

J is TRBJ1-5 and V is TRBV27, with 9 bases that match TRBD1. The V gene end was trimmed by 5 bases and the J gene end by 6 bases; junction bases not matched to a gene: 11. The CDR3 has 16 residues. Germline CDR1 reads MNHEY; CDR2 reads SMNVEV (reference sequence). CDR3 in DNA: TGTGCCAGCAGTCCCCTGACAGGGGGAGAAGGTCAGCCCCAGCATTTT. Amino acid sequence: CASSPLTGGEGQPQHF.

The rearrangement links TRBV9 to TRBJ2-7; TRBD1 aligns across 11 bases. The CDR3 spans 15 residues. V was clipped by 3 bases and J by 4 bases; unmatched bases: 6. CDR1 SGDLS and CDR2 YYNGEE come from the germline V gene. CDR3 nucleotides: TGTGCCAGCAGCGGCGGACAGGGGGCTTGGTACGAGCAGTACTTC. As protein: CASSGGQGAWYEQYF. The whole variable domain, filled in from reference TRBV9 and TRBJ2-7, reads DSGVTQTPKHLITATGQRVTLRCSPRSGDLSVYWYQQSLDQGLQFLIQYYNGEERAKGNILERFSAQQFPDLHSELNLSSLELGDSALYFCASSGGQGAWYEQYFGPGTRLTVT.

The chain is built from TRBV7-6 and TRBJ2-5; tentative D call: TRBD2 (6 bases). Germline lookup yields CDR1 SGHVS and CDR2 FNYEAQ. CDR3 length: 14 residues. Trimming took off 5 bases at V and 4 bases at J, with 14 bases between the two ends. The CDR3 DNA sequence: TGTGCCAGCAGCCCGCGGGGCGGTTCAGAGACCCAGTACTTC. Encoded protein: CASSPRGGSETQYF.

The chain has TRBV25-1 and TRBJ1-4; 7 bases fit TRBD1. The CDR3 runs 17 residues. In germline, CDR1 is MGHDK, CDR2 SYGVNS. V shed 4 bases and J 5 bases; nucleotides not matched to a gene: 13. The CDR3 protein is CASSGPGQPVRNEKLFF. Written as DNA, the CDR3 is TGTGCCAGCAGTGGCCCGGGACAGCCAGTTAGGAATGAAAAACTGTTTTTT.

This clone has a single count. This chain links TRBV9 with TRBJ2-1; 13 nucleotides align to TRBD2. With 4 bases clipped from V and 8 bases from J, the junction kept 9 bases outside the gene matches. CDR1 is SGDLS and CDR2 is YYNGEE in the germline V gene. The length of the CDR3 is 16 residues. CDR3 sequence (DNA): TGTGCCAGCAGCATCCCCGGACTAGCGGGAGTAGATGAGCAGTTCTTC. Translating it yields CASSIPGLAGVDEQFF.

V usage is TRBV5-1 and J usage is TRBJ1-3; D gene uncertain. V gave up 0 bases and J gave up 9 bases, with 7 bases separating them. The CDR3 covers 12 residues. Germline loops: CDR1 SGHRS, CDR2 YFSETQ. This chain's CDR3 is CASSLDQVTIYF. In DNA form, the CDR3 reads TGCGCCAGCAGCTTGGATCAGGTCACCATATATTTT.